Shown below are 4 T cell receptor beta chains from a single sample sequenced in a study of cytomegalovirus exposure and HLA in healthy donors. PCR involved 60 Vbeta and 13 Jbeta primers. TCRdb's table, derived via immunoSEQ multiplex PCR, lists solely in-frame clones and lacks some. The sample yields some 120,000 clones, 76% seen once. Source material: PBMCs. All receptors come from a woman aged 35 to 49 in good health and CMV-seropositive.

This chain joins TRBV11-2 and TRBJ2-7; no clear D. This CDR3 has 13 amino acids. Germline assignment: CDR1 SGHAT and CDR2 FQNNGV. V was cut by 2 bases and J by 0 bases, with 5 bases left in between. CDR3 nucleotide sequence: TGTGCCAGCAGCTTACGTTTCTCCTACGAGCAGTACTTC. This encodes CASSLRFSYEQYF. Full variable domain (remainder filled in from reference TRBV11-2 and TRBJ2-7): EAGVAQSPRYKIIEKRQSVAFWCNPISGHATLYWYQQILGQGPKLLIQFQNNGVVDDSQLPKDRFSAERLKGVDSTLKIQPAKLEDSAVYLCASSLRFSYEQYFGPGTRLTVT.

As DNA, the CDR3 is TGTGCCAGCAGTTACTCGAATACAGGAGACACTGAAGCTTTCTTT. Protein product: CASSYSNTGDTEAFF. The rearrangement links TRBV6-5 to TRBJ1-1; weak D call: TRBD1 (5 bases). With 0 bases removed from V and 3 bases from J, the gap between germline ends came to 11 bases. This CDR3 has 15 residues. Per the germline V gene, CDR1 is MNHEY and CDR2 is SVGAGI.

This clone has just one count. The rearrangement joins TRBV6-5 to TRBJ2-5, with 9 bases identical to TRBD1. V shed 2 bases, J shed 5 bases, and the junction held 6 bases outside the gene matches. CDR3 size: 15 residues. Per the germline V gene, CDR1 is MNHEY and CDR2 is SVGAGI. CDR3 protein: CASSYGRQGDETQYF. In nucleotides, the CDR3 is TGTGCCAGCAGTTACGGTCGACAGGGGGACGAGACCCAGTACTTC.

The rearrangement links TRBV30 to TRBJ2-7; TRBD1 matches 9 bases. This CDR3 contains 13 residues. Germline V gives CDR1 GTSNPN, CDR2 SVGIG (reference sequence). After removal of 1 base from V and 5 bases from J, the junction contained 3 bases not matched to a gene. The CDR3 coding sequence is TGTGCCTGGAGTGGGGGACAGGGAGACGAGCAGTACTTC. As protein: CAWSGGQGDEQYF.